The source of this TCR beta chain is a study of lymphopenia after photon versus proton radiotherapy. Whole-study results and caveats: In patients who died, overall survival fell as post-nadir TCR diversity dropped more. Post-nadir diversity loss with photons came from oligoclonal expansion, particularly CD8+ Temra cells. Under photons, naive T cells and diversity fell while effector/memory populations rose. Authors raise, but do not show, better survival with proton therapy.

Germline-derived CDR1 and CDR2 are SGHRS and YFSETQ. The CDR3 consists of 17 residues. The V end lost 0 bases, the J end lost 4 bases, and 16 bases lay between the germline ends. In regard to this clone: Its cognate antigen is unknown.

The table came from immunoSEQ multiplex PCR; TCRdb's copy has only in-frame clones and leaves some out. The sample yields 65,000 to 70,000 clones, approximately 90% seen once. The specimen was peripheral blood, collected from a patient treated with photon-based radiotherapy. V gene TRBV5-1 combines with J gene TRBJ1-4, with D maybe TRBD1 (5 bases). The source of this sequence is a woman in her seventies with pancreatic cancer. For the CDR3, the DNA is TGCGCCAGCAGCTTGGGATTCGGAACAGGACTTAATGAAAAACTGTTTTTT. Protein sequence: CASSLGFGTGLNEKLFF. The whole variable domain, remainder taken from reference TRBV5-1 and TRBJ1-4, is KAGVTQTPRYLIKTRGQQVTLSCSPISGHRSVSWYQQTPGQGLQFLFEYFSETQRNKGNFPGRFSGRQFSNSRSEMNVSTLELGDSALYLCASSLGFGTGLNEKLFFGSGTQLSVL.